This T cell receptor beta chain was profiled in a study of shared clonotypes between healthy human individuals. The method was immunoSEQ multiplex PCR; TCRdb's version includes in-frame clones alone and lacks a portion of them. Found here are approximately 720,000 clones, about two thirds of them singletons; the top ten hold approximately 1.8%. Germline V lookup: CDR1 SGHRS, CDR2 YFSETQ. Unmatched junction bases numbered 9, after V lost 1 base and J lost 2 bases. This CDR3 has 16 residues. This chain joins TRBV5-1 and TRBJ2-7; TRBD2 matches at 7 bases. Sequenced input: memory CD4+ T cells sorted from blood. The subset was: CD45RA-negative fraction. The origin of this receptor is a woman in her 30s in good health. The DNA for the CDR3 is TGCGCCAGCAGCTTGCTCCTGTCTAGCGGACCCTACGAGCAGTACTTC. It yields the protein CASSLLLSSGPYEQYF.